Listed here is a single TCR beta chain. These data belong to a study of OX40 agonist ivuxolimab in advanced cancers. Sequencing used immunoSEQ multiplex PCR; TCRdb keeps in-frame clones, though not all of them. The repertoire holds around 58,000 clones, with about 89% as singletons. After removal of 7 bases from V and 0 bases from J, the junction contained 4 bases not matched to a gene. CDR3 length: 13 amino acids. In germline, CDR1 is SQVTM, CDR2 ANQGSEA. The chain has TRBV29-1 and TRBJ1-2; TRBD1 agrees at 8 bases. This specimen was CD4+ or CD8+ T cells sorted from blood, taken in a trial of the OX40 agonist ivuxolimab. The clonotype comes from an adult with an advanced solid tumor such as melanoma, head and neck, liver or kidney cancer. CDR3 region: CSAGTGANYGYTF. Written as DNA, the CDR3 is TGCAGCGCCGGGACAGGAGCTAACTATGGCTACACCTTC. Variable domain in full (rest from reference TRBV29-1 and TRBJ1-2): SAVISQKPSRDICQRGTSLTIQCQVDSQVTMMFWYRQQPGQSLTLIATANQGSEATYESGFVIDKFPISRPNLTFSTLTVSNMSPEDSSIYLCSAGTGANYGYTFGSGTRLTVV.